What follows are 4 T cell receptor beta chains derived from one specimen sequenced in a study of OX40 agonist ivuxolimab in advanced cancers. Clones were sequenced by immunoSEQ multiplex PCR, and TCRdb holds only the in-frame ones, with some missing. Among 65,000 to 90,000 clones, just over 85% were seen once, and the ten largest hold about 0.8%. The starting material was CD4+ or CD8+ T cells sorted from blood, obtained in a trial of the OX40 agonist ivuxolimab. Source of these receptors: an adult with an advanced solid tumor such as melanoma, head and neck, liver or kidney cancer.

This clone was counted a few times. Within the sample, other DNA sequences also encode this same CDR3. The DNA of the CDR3 is TGTGCCAGCAGCTTGACAGGGGACTCCTACAATGAGCAGTTCTTC. It translates to CASSLTGDSYNEQFF. The chain uses TRBV7-2 and TRBJ2-1, with 8 nucleotides matching TRBD1. V dropped 3 bases and J dropped 0; count of bases not matched to a gene: 1. Per germline, CDR1 SGHTA and CDR2 FQGNSA. This CDR3 is built from 15 residues. Filled out from reference TRBV7-2 and TRBJ2-1, the complete variable domain reads GAGVSQSPSNKVTEKGKDVELRCDPISGHTALYWYRQSLGQGLEFLIYFQGNSAPDKSGLPSDRFSAERTGGSVSTLTIQRTQQEDSAVYLCASSLTGDSYNEQFFGPGTRLTVL.

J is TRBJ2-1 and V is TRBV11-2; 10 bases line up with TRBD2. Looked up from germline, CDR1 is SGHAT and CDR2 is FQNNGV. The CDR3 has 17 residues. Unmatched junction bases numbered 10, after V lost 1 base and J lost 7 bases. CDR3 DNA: TGTGCCAGCAGCTTAGGTCTTCTAGCGGGGGCAAAAAATGAGCAGTTCTTC. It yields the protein CASSLGLLAGAKNEQFF.

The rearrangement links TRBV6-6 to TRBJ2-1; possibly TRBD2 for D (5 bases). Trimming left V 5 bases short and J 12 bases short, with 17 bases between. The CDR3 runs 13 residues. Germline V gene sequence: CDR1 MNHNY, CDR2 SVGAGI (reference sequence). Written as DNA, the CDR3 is TGTGCCAGCAGTCTCGGCTCGGGATTAGTGCAGTTCTTC. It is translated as CASSLGSGLVQFF.

CDR3 DNA: TGTGCCAGCAGTTTGGTAGATCGAGTGGGGGGTCTGTTTTTT. Its protein product is CASSLVDRVGGLFF. The chain is built from TRBV28 and TRBJ2-2, with TRBD2 as a possible D gene (6 bases). Germline CDR1 MDHEN, CDR2 SYDVKM. This CDR3 has 14 residues. The V and J ends lost 3 bases and 14 bases respectively, with 19 bases between them.